Shown below are 22 T cell receptor beta chains from a single sample sequenced in a study of molecular identifiers for immune sequencing clone quantification. From the PCR reads, TCRdb called clonotypes with MiXCR, one entry per CDR3 protein. The table records fewer than 30,000 distinct CDR3 sequences, more than 15% of them present only once. Sequencing used naive CD8+ T cells from blood, with Jurkat cell RNA spiked in. Subset noted: FACS-sorted CD8+CD4-CCR7+CD45RA+ naive T cells. The receptors come from a human donor in good health. Some libraries in this study had Jurkat cell RNA spiked in.

This clonotype was counted many times. This chain uses TRBV4-2 with TRBJ2-7, with D uncertain. The V gene's germline CDR1 is LGHNA and CDR2 YNFKEQ. The V and J ends lost 0 bases and 6 bases respectively, with 15 bases between them. The length of the CDR3 is 15 residues. CDR3 residues: CASSQDGIGVSEQYF. The CDR3 DNA sequence: TGTGCCAGCAGCCAAGATGGTATTGGGGTGTCCGAGCAGTACTTC.

This clonotype was seen a handful of times. A much larger clone is a single base away; this may be a read error. The V call is TRBV24-1, the J call TRBJ2-2, with D tentatively TRBD1 or TRBD2 (5 bases each). The length of the CDR3 is 14 residues. Germline V CDR1 and CDR2: KGHDR, SFDVKD. In nucleotides, the CDR3 is TGTGCCACCAGTGACCCTGGACATACCGGGGAGCTGTCTTTT. Residues: CATSDPGHTGELSF.

By share, this clonotype ranks as medium-sized. J is TRBJ1-1 and V is TRBV7-9; D unresolved. CDR1 SEHNR and CDR2 FQNEAQ come from the germline V gene (reference sequence). V lost 3 bases and J 3 bases, leaving 5 bases between the germline ends. The CDR3 is made up of 12 amino acids. As DNA, the CDR3 is TGTGCCAGCAGCTTCGGTGACACTGAAGCTTTCTTT. Protein: CASSFGDTEAFF.

This clonotype is medium-sized within its sample. The rearrangement uses TRBV7-9 and TRBJ2-3; TRBD1 agrees at 7 bases. The V and J ends lost 4 bases and 2 bases, in that order; junction bases with no gene match: 3. Germline CDR1 SEHNR, CDR2 FQNEAQ (reference sequence). CDR3 length: 14 residues. The DNA of the CDR3 is TGTGCCAGCAGCTCAGGACAGGACACAGATACGCAGTATTTT. This translates into CASSSGQDTDTQYF.

On this clonotype itself: This may stem from a read error, because a much larger clone lies one nucleotide away. This rearrangement joins TRBV12-3 or TRBV12-4 to TRBJ2-7, with D tentatively TRBD1 (5 bases). The CDR3 length is 12 residues. CDR3 bases: TGTACCACAGGACCCGGCGCCTACGAGCAGTACTTC. Its protein is CTTGPGAYEQYF.

A remark on this clonotype: Being one base from a much bigger clone, this may be a read error. This chain joins TRBV10-2 and TRBJ1-1; unclear D gene. The germline gives CDR1 WSHSY, CDR2 SAAADI. The V and J ends lost 2 bases and 1 base respectively, with 2 bases between them. This CDR3 spans 12 amino acids. CDR3 region: CASSEGNTEAFF. The CDR3 DNA follows: TGCGCCAGCAGTGAGGGGAACACTGAAGCTTTCTTT.

This clonotype has a count of ten or more. The chain employs TRBV12-3 or TRBV12-4 and TRBJ2-3; either TRBD1 or TRBD2 may fit D (6 bases each). Trimming removed 5 bases from V and 3 bases from J, with 18 bases in between. The CDR3 has 16 residues. For the CDR3, the DNA is TGTGCCAGCAGTCCCTGGGTGGGGGGCAGGACAGATACGCAGTATTTT. Protein product: CASSPWVGGRTDTQYF.

This clonotype was observed at least ten times. The CDR3 here is CASSIPGYTEAFF. The CDR3 DNA reads as TGTGCCAGCAGTATCCCCGGGTACACTGAAGCTTTCTTT. This chain connects TRBV6-2 or TRBV6-3 to TRBJ1-1, with D unclear. Germline values: CDR1 MNHEY, CDR2 SVGEGT. The CDR3 runs to 13 residues. Trimming left V 5 bases short and J 3 bases short, with 10 bases between.

V usage is TRBV6-5 and J usage is TRBJ1-1; D gene uncertain. The CDR3 runs to 17 residues. V dropped 0 bases and J dropped 5 bases, with 19 bases sitting between them. The germline CDR1 and CDR2 sequences are MNHEY and SVGAGI. The CDR3 here is CASSYSWEGPRETEAFF. DNA of the CDR3: TGTGCCAGCAGTTACTCGTGGGAAGGCCCACGAGAGACTGAAGCTTTCTTT.

This clonotype was detected ten times or more. The J gene is TRBJ2-7, the V gene TRBV5-1, with 7 bases matching TRBD1. The CDR3 is made up of 15 amino acids. V gave up 4 bases and J gave up 3 bases; unmatched junction bases: 10. Germline assignment: CDR1 SGHRS and CDR2 YFSETQ. Written as DNA, the CDR3 is TGCGCCAGCAGCCTAAAGGACAGGACAGTCTACGAGCAGTACTTC. Its translation is CASSLKDRTVYEQYF. Supplemented by reference TRBV5-1 and TRBJ2-7, the full variable domain reads KAGVTQTPRYLIKTRGQQVTLSCSPISGHRSVSWYQQTPGQGLQFLFEYFSETQRNKGNFPGRFSGRQFSNSRSEMNVSTLELGDSALYLCASSLKDRTVYEQYFGPGTRLTVT.

This clonotype was detected many times. The gene calls are TRBV30 and TRBJ1-2; D not resolved. CDR1 GTSNPN and CDR2 SVGIG come from the germline V gene (reference sequence). The CDR3 contains 11 residues. The V gene lost 3 bases and the J gene lost 4 bases, with 6 bases spanning the gap. The CDR3 DNA follows: TGTGCCTGGAGCGGGCCCTATGGCTACACCTTC. Its protein product is CAWSGPYGYTF.

The chain links TRBV6-6 to TRBJ2-3; TRBD1 matches at 8 bases. Losses at the gene ends were 6 bases for V and 0 bases for J; bases not matched to a gene: 17. The CDR3 extends over 19 amino acids. Germline CDR1 and CDR2: MNHNY and SVGAGI (reference sequence). The CDR3 sequence: CASSPFGTGERFSTDTQYF. In DNA form, the CDR3 reads TGTGCCAGCAGCCCCTTCGGGACAGGAGAAAGATTTAGCACAGATACGCAGTATTTT.

This clonotype was seen ten or more times. The chain joins TRBV5-1 to TRBJ2-2; D gene unclear. In germline, CDR1 is SGHRS, CDR2 YFSETQ. The CDR3 is 12 residues long. V lost 0 bases to trimming and J lost 7 bases, with 4 bases between them. The CDR3 loop is CASSLADGELFF. CDR3 nucleotides: TGCGCCAGCAGCTTGGCTGACGGGGAGCTGTTTTTT. The full variable domain, with the rest looked up from reference TRBV5-1 and TRBJ2-2, is KAGVTQTPRYLIKTRGQQVTLSCSPISGHRSVSWYQQTPGQGLQFLFEYFSETQRNKGNFPGRFSGRQFSNSRSEMNVSTLELGDSALYLCASSLADGELFFGEGSRLTVL.

This clonotype was picked up a small number of times. A much larger clone lies one base from this, so it may be a read error. The J gene is TRBJ1-1, the V gene TRBV7-2; no clear D. CDR3 length: 13 residues. Germline loops: CDR1 SGHTA, CDR2 FQGNSA. The chain's CDR3 is CASSLGVNTEALF. DNA for the CDR3: TGTGCCAGCAGCTTAGGGGTGAACACTGAAGCTCTCTTT.

This clonotype was seen at least ten times. The chain recombines TRBV29-1 with TRBJ1-1; a weak D match, TRBD1 (5 bases). This CDR3 is built from 12 residues. Germline CDR1 SQVTM, CDR2 ANQGSEA. The germline V and J ends were trimmed by 4 bases and 4 bases, with 10 bases remaining between them. CDR3 nucleotide sequence: TGCAGCGTTGTGTCAGGGCCCACTGAAGCTTTCTTT. Amino acid sequence: CSVVSGPTEAFF.

This clonotype was seen many times. The chain couples TRBV10-3 to TRBJ2-3; no clear D. Germline CDR1 is ENHRY and CDR2 is SYGVKD. The ends were cut back, 10 bases at V and 2 bases at J, with 4 bases in the middle. The CDR3 has 10 amino acids. CDR3 DNA: TGTGCCAACCACACAGATACGCAGTATTTT. The encoded protein is CANHTDTQYF.

This clonotype was observed at least ten times. The rearrangement joins TRBV14 to TRBJ2-7; possibly TRBD1 or TRBD2 for D (6 bases each). CDR3 length: 15 residues. Germline CDR1 SGHDN, CDR2 FVKESK. The ends were cut back, 0 bases at V and 1 base at J, with 10 bases in the middle. This CDR3 reads CASSQEGGYSYEQYF. The CDR3 DNA follows: TGTGCCAGCAGCCAAGAGGGGGGCTATTCCTACGAGCAGTACTTC.

Concerning this clonotype: A read error may explain this, as a much larger clone is one base away. The V call is TRBV28, the J call TRBJ1-6; 10 nucleotides align to TRBD1. The CDR3 has 15 residues. CDR1 and CDR2 from the germline V gene are MDHEN and SYDVKM. Written as DNA, the CDR3 is TGTGCCAGCAGTCCAACCGGGACAGGGGATTCACCCCCCCACTTT. This gives the protein CASSPTGTGDSPPHF.

Note on this clonotype: With a much larger clone just one base away, this may be a read error. V usage is TRBV27 and J usage is TRBJ2-7; 8 positions match TRBD1. The CDR3 covers 13 residues. The germline CDR1 and CDR2 sequences are MNHEY and SMNVEV (reference sequence). The DNA for the CDR3 is TGTGCCGGCAGCTCGACAGGGGCCTACGAGCAGTACTTC. Amino acids: CAGSSTGAYEQYF.

This clonotype was counted many times. The chain couples TRBV19 to TRBJ2-7; D remains ambiguous. V lost 5 bases, J lost 7 bases, and 15 bases lay in between. Germline V gives CDR1 LNHDA, CDR2 SQIVND (reference sequence). There are 13 residues in the CDR3. CDR3 nucleotides: TGTGCCAGTAGTCCAAGTGCCCCTACTGAGCAGTACTTC. Translating it yields CASSPSAPTEQYF.

This clonotype showed up many times. V and J are TRBV28 and TRBJ2-5, with 8 bases lining up with TRBD1. This CDR3 region has 15 residues. Per germline, CDR1 MDHEN and CDR2 SYDVKM. The J segment lost 1 base and the V segment lost 6 bases, leaving 7 bases of the junction unmatched. CDR3 in DNA: TGTGCCAGCAGCATCGGACAGGGCCCCCAAGAGACCCAGTACTTC. As protein: CASSIGQGPQETQYF.

The sample holds many counts of this clonotype. This chain links TRBV30 with TRBJ1-1; D remains unclear. The length of the CDR3 is 11 residues. Germline assignment: CDR1 GTSNPN and CDR2 SVGIG (reference sequence). V was clipped by 0 bases and J by 5 bases, with 4 bases between them. CDR3 bases: TGTGCCTGGAGTGTACAGACTGAAGCTTTCTTT. Protein product: CAWSVQTEAFF. The entire variable domain, with the rest obtained from reference TRBV30 and TRBJ1-1, is as follows: SQTIHQWPATLVQPVGSPLSLECTVEGTSNPNLYWYRQAAGRGLQLLFYSVGIGQISSEVPQNLSASRPQDRQFILSSKKLLLSDSGFYLCAWSVQTEAFFGQGTRLTVV.